What follows are 28 T cell receptor beta chains derived from one specimen sequenced in a study of Ad26.COV2.S vaccination and SARS-CoV-2 variants. The assay was immunoSEQ multiplex PCR, and TCRdb's table has in-frame clones only and misses some. The sample yields about 440,000 clones, about 92% seen once. As to treatment: some 20 received Ad26.COV2.S at low or high dose, single or two shots; about 5 received placebo; per-sample allocation not given. At day 63 after the first vaccine or placebo injection, samples were drawn. This specimen was peripheral blood, taken in a trial of Ad26.COV2.S vaccine versus placebo. Receptors originate from a person aged 18 to 65 who received the Ad26.COV2.S COVID-19 vaccine or a placebo.

CDR3 in amino acids: CASRRDRGPYEQYF. The CDR3 coding sequence is TGTGCCAGCAGGAGGGACAGGGGGCCCTACGAGCAGTACTTC. This chain connects TRBV6-5 to TRBJ2-7, with 12 bases aligning to TRBD1. The CDR3 totals 14 residues. From germline, CDR1 is MNHEY and CDR2 SVGAGI. The junction had 2 bases not matched to a gene; V was cut back by 6 bases and J by 2 bases.

This chain uses TRBV7-9 with TRBJ2-1, with D maybe TRBD1 (6 bases). V was cut by 6 bases and J by 5 bases, with 8 bases left in between. This CDR3 has 12 amino acids. CDR1 and CDR2 (germline): SEHNR, FQNEAQ (reference sequence). The CDR3, as DNA: TGTGCCAGCAGTCACAGGGACAATGAGCAGTTCTTC. Amino acid sequence: CASSHRDNEQFF.

The V gene is TRBV28, the J gene TRBJ1-1, with 7 bases identical to TRBD1. The CDR3 length is 18 residues. CDR1 and CDR2 (germline): MDHEN, SYDVKM. J lost 3 bases, V lost 4 bases, and 17 bases had no gene match. The CDR3 bases are TGTGCCAGCAGTTCGTCGGTTGGACAGGTGTCAAATGACACTGAAGCTTTCTTT. Translating it yields CASSSSVGQVSNDTEAFF.

The chain joins TRBV9 to TRBJ2-3, with D possibly TRBD2 on 6 matching bases. CDR1 SGDLS and CDR2 YYNGEE come from the germline V gene. Trimming left V 4 bases short and J 3 bases short, with 15 bases between. This CDR3 has 15 residues. This chain's CDR3 is CASSTGRRGTDTQYF. CDR3 DNA sequence: TGTGCCAGCAGCACCGGCCGGAGGGGTACAGATACGCAGTATTTT.

This chain uses TRBV7-9 with TRBJ2-7; tentatively, D is TRBD1 (6 bases). CDR3 length: 13 residues. Trimming removed 2 bases at V and 4 bases at J, with 9 bases between. The germline V gene has CDR1 SEHNR and CDR2 FQNEAQ (reference sequence). The CDR3 coding sequence is TGTGCCAGCAGCTTACCAGGGGAATACGAGCAGTACTTC. It specifies CASSLPGEYEQYF.

This clone has only one observation. This chain links TRBV5-1 with TRBJ2-3, with 11 nucleotides matching TRBD2. This CDR3 contains 17 residues. Per the germline V gene, CDR1 is SGHRS and CDR2 is YFSETQ. V trimming: 0 bases; J trimming: 7 bases; junction bases outside the gene matches: 10. CDR3 DNA: TGCGCCAGCAGCTTGGAGTCGGTAGCGGGAGGGCCAAATACGCAGTATTTT. Protein: CASSLESVAGGPNTQYF.

The CDR3 loop reads CASSWTAFNSPLHF. The DNA for the CDR3 is TGTGCCAGCAGCTGGACAGCCTTCAATTCACCCCTCCACTTT. The chain has TRBV5-8 and TRBJ1-6; tentatively, D is TRBD1 (6 bases). Germline assignment: CDR1 SGHTS and CDR2 YDEGEE. The V gene lost 3 bases and the J gene lost 7 bases, with 11 bases spanning the gap. This CDR3 region has 14 residues. The complete variable domain, with remaining parts taken from reference TRBV5-8 and TRBJ1-6, reads EAGVTQSPTHLIKTRGQQATLRCSPISGHTSVYWYQQALGLGLQFLLWYDEGEERNRGNFPPRFSGRQFPNYSSELNVNALELEDSALYLCASSWTAFNSPLHFGNGTRLTVT.

The chain joins TRBV7-9 to TRBJ2-7; TRBD1 might be the D (6 bases). Germline CDR1 reads SEHNR; CDR2 reads FQNEAQ (reference sequence). The V gene lost 7 bases and the J gene lost 3 bases, with 16 bases spanning the gap. CDR3 length: 14 residues. CDR3 bases: TGTGCCAGCACAATAGGGGGAGTGGGCTACGAGCAGTACTTC. This gives the protein CASTIGGVGYEQYF.

This sequence joins TRBV9 and TRBJ1-3; possibly TRBD1 for D (5 bases). V was clipped by 0 bases and J by 0 bases, with 10 bases between them. Germline-derived CDR1 and CDR2 are SGDLS and YYNGEE. This CDR3 spans 16 amino acids. In nucleotides, the CDR3 is TGTGCCAGCAGCGTAGCTCAGGGCTACTCTGGAAACACCATATATTTT. Translated, it gives CASSVAQGYSGNTIYF.

The V call is TRBV6-6, the J call TRBJ2-7; 10 bases fit TRBD1. Germline V CDR1 and CDR2: MNHNY, SVGAGI (reference sequence). The junction had 8 bases not matched to a gene; V was cut back by 5 bases and J by 4 bases. This CDR3 region has 15 residues. The CDR3 region has the DNA TGTGCCAGCAGTGGGCCGGGACAGGGGACATACGAGCAGTACTTC. Encoded protein: CASSGPGQGTYEQYF.

This clone was observed a handful of times. V is TRBV19 and J is TRBJ1-1; D is undetermined. Per the germline V gene, CDR1 is LNHDA and CDR2 is SQIVND (reference sequence). The germline V and J ends were trimmed by 6 bases and 1 base, with 15 bases remaining between them. This CDR3 region has 15 residues. CDR3 DNA: TGTGCCAGTAGCCCTGTTGGGATAAGGAACACTGAAGCTTTCTTT. This codes for CASSPVGIRNTEAFF.

The chain recombines TRBV28 with TRBJ2-3; no reliable D call. The CDR3 totals 14 residues. V lost 3 bases and J 8 bases, leaving 15 bases between the germline ends. Germline values: CDR1 MDHEN, CDR2 SYDVKM. CDR3 coding DNA: TGTGCCAGCAGTTTCCCTAAGAGAGGTGGTACGCAGTATTTT. This gives the protein CASSFPKRGGTQYF.

In this sample, this clone turned up many times. V and J are TRBV7-9 and TRBJ2-7; 8 bases fit TRBD2. The CDR3 contains 14 residues. V gave up 7 bases and J gave up 6 bases; unmatched junction bases: 11. The germline V gene encodes CDR1 SEHNR and CDR2 FQNEAQ (reference sequence). This CDR3 is CASTFSLAGREQYF. The CDR3 region has the DNA TGTGCCAGCACCTTCAGCCTAGCGGGCCGCGAGCAGTACTTC.

The chain combines TRBV6-5 with TRBJ2-2, with 8 bases aligning to TRBD2. Germline V lookup: CDR1 MNHEY, CDR2 SVGAGI. This CDR3 comprises 15 residues. V shed 4 bases and J 4 bases; nucleotides not matched to a gene: 5. Here the CDR3 DNA reads TGTGCCAGCAGTTCCGGGGCGGGGGGCACCGGGGAGCTGTTTTTT. It specifies CASSSGAGGTGELFF.

The chain has TRBV9 and TRBJ2-3; 8 nucleotides align to TRBD2. The J segment lost 1 base and the V segment lost 0 bases, leaving 10 bases of the junction unmatched. This CDR3 comprises 18 residues. Germline values: CDR1 SGDLS, CDR2 YYNGEE. The CDR3: CASSVDGSREGGTDTQYF. CDR3 DNA: TGTGCCAGCAGCGTAGATGGGTCCCGGGAGGGGGGCACAGATACGCAGTATTTT.

CDR3 in DNA: TGTGCCAGCAGTTACGCGGGAGGTCCGAATGAGCAGTTCTTC. This codes for CASSYAGGPNEQFF. The chain recombines TRBV6-2 or TRBV6-3 with TRBJ2-1; 8 positions agree with TRBD2. Germline assignment: CDR1 MNHEY and CDR2 SVGEGT. V trimming: 2 bases; J trimming: 7 bases; junction bases outside the gene matches: 4. The CDR3 runs 14 residues.

The V call is TRBV14, the J call TRBJ1-4; 9 bases map to TRBD1. Losses at the gene ends were 4 bases for V and 5 bases for J; bases not matched to a gene: 14. CDR1 and CDR2 from the germline V gene are SGHDN and FVKESK. CDR3 length: 18 amino acids. The CDR3 here is CASSPPAGQGSTNEKLFF. CDR3 DNA sequence: TGTGCCAGCAGCCCCCCCGCGGGACAGGGTTCGACGAATGAAAAACTGTTTTTT.

V usage is TRBV28 and J usage is TRBJ2-2, with 7 nucleotides matching TRBD1. V gave up 5 bases and J gave up 13 bases; unmatched junction bases: 16. Germline values: CDR1 MDHEN, CDR2 SYDVKM. CDR3 size: 15 residues. CDR3 nucleotides: TGTGCCAGCAGTGTAACCGGGACAGTTCCGTTAGGGCTGTTTTTT. It translates to CASSVTGTVPLGLFF.

The V and J genes are TRBV27 and TRBJ1-5; 9 bases match TRBD1. The CDR3 loop spans 14 amino acids. J gave up 4 bases and V 7 bases, and 5 bases lay outside the gene matches. Germline values: CDR1 MNHEY, CDR2 SMNVEV (reference sequence). The CDR3 here is CASKTGGRNQPQHF. The CDR3 DNA sequence: TGTGCCAGCAAAACAGGGGGCCGGAATCAGCCCCAGCATTTT.

The J gene is TRBJ2-7, the V gene TRBV20-1, with D maybe TRBD2 (5 bases). The CDR3 consists of 11 residues. The germline V and J ends were trimmed by 4 bases and 3 bases, with 7 bases remaining between them. Germline V gene data show CDR1 as DFQATT and CDR2 as SNEGSKA (reference sequence). The CDR3: CSATLGYEQYF. For the CDR3, the DNA is TGCAGTGCTACACTAGGCTACGAGCAGTACTTC.

In its sample, this clone was seen a few times. The chain joins TRBV18 to TRBJ2-1; D might be TRBD1 or TRBD2, each matching 5 bases. The CDR3 has 13 amino acids. Germline CDR1 reads KGHSH; CDR2 reads LQKENI. Trimming removed 4 bases at V and 4 bases at J, with 8 bases between. CDR3 DNA: TGTGCCAGCTCACTAGGGACGTACAATGAGCAGTTCTTC. Translated: CASSLGTYNEQFF.

The rearrangement uses TRBV5-1 and TRBJ2-5; 7 nucleotides agree with TRBD1. Per the germline V gene, CDR1 is SGHRS and CDR2 is YFSETQ. V lost 1 base and J lost 6; bases outside the gene matches: 3. The CDR3 is 13 residues long. The CDR3 coding sequence is TGCGCCAGCAGCTTGAACAGGGGCAAGACCCAGTACTTC. Its protein is CASSLNRGKTQYF. The complete variable domain, with remaining parts taken from reference TRBV5-1 and TRBJ2-5, reads KAGVTQTPRYLIKTRGQQVTLSCSPISGHRSVSWYQQTPGQGLQFLFEYFSETQRNKGNFPGRFSGRQFSNSRSEMNVSTLELGDSALYLCASSLNRGKTQYFGPGTRLLVL.

The V call is TRBV7-9, the J call TRBJ2-3, with D perhaps matching TRBD1 (7 bases). CDR1 and CDR2 from the germline V gene are SEHNR and FQNEAQ (reference sequence). Trimming stripped 5 bases from V and 2 bases from J, with 14 bases between. This CDR3 contains 15 residues. This chain's CDR3 is CASSLTGRFTDTQYF. The CDR3, as DNA: TGTGCCAGCAGCCTGACAGGGAGGTTCACAGATACGCAGTATTTT.

The chain links TRBV6-2 or TRBV6-3 to TRBJ1-6; no clear D gene. Between the trimmed V and J ends, which lost 4 bases and 7 bases, there was a span of 11 bases. This CDR3 is 14 amino acids long. Germline loops: CDR1 MNHEY, CDR2 SVGEGT. The CDR3 DNA is TGTGCCAGCAGTTTTACGACGGAAAATTCACCCCTCCACTTT. As protein: CASSFTTENSPLHF.

The chain links TRBV6-2 or TRBV6-3 to TRBJ2-3; D is ambiguous. Looked up from germline, CDR1 is MNHEY and CDR2 is SVGEGT. Trimming stripped 2 bases from V and 3 bases from J, with 12 bases between. The CDR3 is 15 residues long. The CDR3 DNA sequence: TGTGCCAGCAGTTACCCACCGGTGGCGACAGATACGCAGTATTTT. Protein sequence: CASSYPPVATDTQYF.

The chain carries TRBV7-2 and TRBJ1-3, with D unclear. Germline assignment: CDR1 SGHTA and CDR2 FQGNSA. V lost 2 bases, J lost 0 bases, and 11 bases lay in between. The CDR3 has 16 residues. The CDR3, as DNA: TGTGCCAGCAGCTTATTAGGGCCGACCTCTGGAAACACCATATATTTT. Protein sequence: CASSLLGPTSGNTIYF. Full variable domain (rest looked up from reference TRBV7-2 and TRBJ1-3): GAGVSQSPSNKVTEKGKDVELRCDPISGHTALYWYRQSLGQGLEFLIYFQGNSAPDKSGLPSDRFSAERTGGSVSTLTIQRTQQEDSAVYLCASSLLGPTSGNTIYFGEGSWLTVV.

The chain uses TRBV19 and TRBJ2-2; D uncertain. V was shortened by 5 bases and J by 7 bases, with 8 bases between the two germline ends. The germline V gene has CDR1 LNHDA and CDR2 SQIVND (reference sequence). This CDR3 region has 12 residues. As DNA, the CDR3 is TGTGCCAGTAGTCGGTGGGGCGGGGAGCTGTTTTTT. Its translation: CASSRWGGELFF.

CDR3 residues: CAISESPSGSNEQFF. The DNA for the CDR3 is TGTGCCATCAGTGAGTCGCCTAGCGGGAGTAATGAGCAGTTCTTC. This chain connects TRBV10-3 to TRBJ2-1; TRBD2 matches at 10 bases. The CDR3 contains 15 residues. Germline trimming cut 0 bases from V and 7 bases from J; bases unmatched to any gene: 3. Per germline, CDR1 ENHRY and CDR2 SYGVKD.